This record covers a single T cell receptor (beta chain). Its antigen remains unidentified. Germline CDR1 reads SEHNR; CDR2 reads FQNEAQ (reference sequence). Between the trimmed V and J ends, which lost 10 bases and 0 bases, there was a span of 12 bases. The CDR3 covers 13 residues. Here immunoSEQ multiplex PCR was the method, and the copy in TCRdb shows in-frame clones only, minus some. The sample includes 20,000 to 25,000 clones, 75% to 80% seen only once; the top ten take around 32%. The source of the sample is a study of T cell clones after liver transplantation. About the study: Without induction therapy, subjects received standard immunosuppression until 12-24 months post-transplant. Blood was drawn pre-transplant, before withdrawal, and after full or failed withdrawal. Notes on the study in general: Low donor cell numbers restricted donor-reactive repertoire measurement in two subjects.

Material: CD8+ T cells from blood, obtained around 54 months after liver transplant. This clonotype was sampled from a human patient who received a liver transplant. The graft donor may account for some of the T cells. This chain connects TRBV7-9 to TRBJ1-1; D is uncertain. CDR3 bases: TGTGCCACCGCCCCTGATTTGAACACTGAAGCTTTCTTT. It encodes CATAPDLNTEAFF.